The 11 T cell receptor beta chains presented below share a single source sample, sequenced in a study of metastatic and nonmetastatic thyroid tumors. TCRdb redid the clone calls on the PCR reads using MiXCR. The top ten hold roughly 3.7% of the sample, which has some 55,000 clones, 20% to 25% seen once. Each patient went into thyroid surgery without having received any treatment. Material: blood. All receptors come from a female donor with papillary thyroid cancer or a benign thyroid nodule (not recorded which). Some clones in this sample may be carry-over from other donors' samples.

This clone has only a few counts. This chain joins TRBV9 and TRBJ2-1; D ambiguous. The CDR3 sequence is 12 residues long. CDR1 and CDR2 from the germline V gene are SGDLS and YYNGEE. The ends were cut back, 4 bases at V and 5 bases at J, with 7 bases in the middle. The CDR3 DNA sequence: TGTGCCAGCAGCTTGTGCAACAATGAGCAGTTCTTC. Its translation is CASSLCNNEQFF.

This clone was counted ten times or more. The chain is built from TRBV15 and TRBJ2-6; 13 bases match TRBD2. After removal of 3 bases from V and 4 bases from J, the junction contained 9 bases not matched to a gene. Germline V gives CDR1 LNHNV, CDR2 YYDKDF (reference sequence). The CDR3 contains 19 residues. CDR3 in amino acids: CATSSTSGRAYTGANVLTF. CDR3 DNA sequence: TGTGCCACCAGCAGTACTAGCGGGAGGGCCTATACCGGGGCCAACGTCCTGACTTTC. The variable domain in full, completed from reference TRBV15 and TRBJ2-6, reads DAMVIQNPRYQVTQFGKPVTLSCSQTLNHNVMYWYQQKSSQAPKLLFHYYDKDFNNEADTPDNFQSRRPNTSFCFLDIRSPGLGDTAMYLCATSSTSGRAYTGANVLTFGAGSRLTVL.

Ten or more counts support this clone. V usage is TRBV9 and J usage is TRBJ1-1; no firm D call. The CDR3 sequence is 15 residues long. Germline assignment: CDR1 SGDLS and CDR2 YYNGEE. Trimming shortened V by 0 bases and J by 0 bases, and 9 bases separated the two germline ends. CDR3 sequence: CASSVGGALNTEAFF. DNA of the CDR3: TGTGCCAGCAGCGTAGGGGGAGCACTGAACACTGAAGCTTTCTTT.

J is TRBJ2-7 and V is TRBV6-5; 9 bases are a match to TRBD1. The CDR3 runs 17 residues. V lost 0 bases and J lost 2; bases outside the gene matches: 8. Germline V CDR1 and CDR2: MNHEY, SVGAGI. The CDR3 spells CASSYSGERQGAYEQYF. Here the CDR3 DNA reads TGTGCCAGCAGTTACTCTGGCGAGAGACAGGGGGCCTACGAGCAGTACTTC.

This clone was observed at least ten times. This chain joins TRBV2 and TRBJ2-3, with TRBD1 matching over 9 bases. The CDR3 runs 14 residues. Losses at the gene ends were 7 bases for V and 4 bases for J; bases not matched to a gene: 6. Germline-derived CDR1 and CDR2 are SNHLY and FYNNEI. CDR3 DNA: TGTGCCAGCACCCCTGGGACAGGGCCAGATACGCAGTATTTT. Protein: CASTPGTGPDTQYF.

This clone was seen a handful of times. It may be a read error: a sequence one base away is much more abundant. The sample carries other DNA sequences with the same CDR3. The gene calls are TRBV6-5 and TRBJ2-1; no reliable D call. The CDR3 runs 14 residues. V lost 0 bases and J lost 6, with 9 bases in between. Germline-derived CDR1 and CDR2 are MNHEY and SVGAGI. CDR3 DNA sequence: TGTGCCAGCAGTTACTCTAAATGGGGCAATGAGCAGTTCTTC. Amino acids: CASSYSKWGNEQFF.

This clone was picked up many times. The CDR3 sequence is CASSLPRTGGTDTQYF. The CDR3 DNA sequence: TGTGCCAGCAGTTTACCTCGGACAGGGGGCACAGATACGCAGTATTTT. The chain carries TRBV28 and TRBJ2-3; TRBD1 matches at 9 bases. CDR1 and CDR2 (germline): MDHEN, SYDVKM. There are 16 residues in the CDR3. Unmatched junction bases numbered 4, after V lost 2 bases and J lost 1 base.

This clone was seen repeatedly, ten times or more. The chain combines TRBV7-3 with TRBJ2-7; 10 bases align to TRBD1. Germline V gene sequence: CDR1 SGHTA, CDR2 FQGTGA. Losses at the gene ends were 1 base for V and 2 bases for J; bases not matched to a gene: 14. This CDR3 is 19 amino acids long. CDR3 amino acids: CASSLSIPTGGEGPYEQYF. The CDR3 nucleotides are TGTGCCAGCAGCTTAAGCATCCCGACAGGGGGCGAGGGACCCTACGAGCAGTACTTC.

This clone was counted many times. The CDR3 sequence: CSARDRGSSYEQYF. As DNA, the CDR3 is TGCAGTGCTAGAGATCGCGGGAGCTCCTACGAGCAGTACTTC. V gene TRBV20-1 combines with J gene TRBJ2-7; 7 bases align to TRBD2. There are 14 residues in the CDR3. The V and J ends lost 0 bases and 0 bases, in that order; junction bases with no gene match: 2. CDR1 is DFQATT, CDR2 SNEGSKA, per germline (reference sequence).

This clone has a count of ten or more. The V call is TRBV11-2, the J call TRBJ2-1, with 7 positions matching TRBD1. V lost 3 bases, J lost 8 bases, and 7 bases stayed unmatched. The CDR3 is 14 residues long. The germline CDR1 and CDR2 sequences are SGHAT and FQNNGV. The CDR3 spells CASSFGQVGDEQFF. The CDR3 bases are TGTGCCAGCAGCTTCGGACAGGTTGGAGATGAGCAGTTCTTC. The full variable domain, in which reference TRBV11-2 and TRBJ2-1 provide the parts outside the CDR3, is EAGVAQSPRYKIIEKRQSVAFWCNPISGHATLYWYQQILGQGPKLLIQFQNNGVVDDSQLPKDRFSAERLKGVDSTLKIQPAKLEDSAVYLCASSFGQVGDEQFFGPGTRLTVL.

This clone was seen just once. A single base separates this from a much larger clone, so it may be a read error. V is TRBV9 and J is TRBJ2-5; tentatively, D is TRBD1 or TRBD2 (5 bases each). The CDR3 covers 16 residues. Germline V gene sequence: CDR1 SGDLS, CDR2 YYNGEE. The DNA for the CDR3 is TGTGCCAGCAGCGTAAGGATCACTTCGGGGCAAGAGACCCATTACTTC. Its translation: CASSVRITSGQETHYF.